This T cell receptor (beta chain) derives from a study of T-cell reconstitution after alpha-beta-depleted transplantation in children. Whole-study findings and limits: Once a year had passed after transplant, T-cell counts and diversity came mostly from newly produced T cells. The high TCRbeta diversity at day 60 in some patients came from surviving recipient T cells and thymic progenitors. Several hundred rapidly expanded clones from non-depleted graft cells reportedly supplied alpha-beta T cells about two months post-transplant.

The CDR3 runs to 14 residues. Per germline, CDR1 LGHNT and CDR2 FRNRAP. In this sample, this clonotype turned up a few times. Its antigen is not identified. At one boundary the junction diverges from the germline segment, which might be a read error. Researchers prepared the TCRbeta library using unique molecular identifiers, the study reports. TCRdb processed the PCR reads anew with MiXCR; each CDR3 protein has one entry. The data hold 600,000 to 700,000 distinct CDR3 sequences, with around 13% observed a single time. The rearrangement uses TRBV12-5 and TRBJ1-1; TRBD1 matches 7 bases. Sequencing used PBMCs, obtained before TCRalphabeta/CD19-depleted stem cell transplant. This TCR came from a girl aged 2 to 9 with congenital amegakaryocytic thrombocytopenia, due to receive a stem cell transplant. CDR3 sequence (DNA): TGTGCTAGTTGTTTACAGGGGTGGGGGACTGAAGCTTTCTTT. Translating it yields CASCLQGWGTEAFF.